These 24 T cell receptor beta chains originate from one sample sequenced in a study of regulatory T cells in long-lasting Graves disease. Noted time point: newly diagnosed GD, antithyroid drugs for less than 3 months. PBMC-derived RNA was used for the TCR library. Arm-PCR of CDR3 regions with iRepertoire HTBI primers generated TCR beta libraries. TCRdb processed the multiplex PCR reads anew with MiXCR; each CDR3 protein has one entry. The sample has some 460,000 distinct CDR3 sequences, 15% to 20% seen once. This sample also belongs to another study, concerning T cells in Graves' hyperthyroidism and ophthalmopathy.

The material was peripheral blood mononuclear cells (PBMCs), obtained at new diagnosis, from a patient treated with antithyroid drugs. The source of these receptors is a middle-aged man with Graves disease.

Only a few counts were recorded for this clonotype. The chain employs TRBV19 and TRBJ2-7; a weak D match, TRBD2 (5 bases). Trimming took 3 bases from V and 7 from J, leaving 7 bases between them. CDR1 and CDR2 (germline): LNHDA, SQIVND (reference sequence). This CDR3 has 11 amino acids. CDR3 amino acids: CASSIGVEQYF. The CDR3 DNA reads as TGTGCCAGTAGTATCGGGGTTGAGCAGTACTTC.

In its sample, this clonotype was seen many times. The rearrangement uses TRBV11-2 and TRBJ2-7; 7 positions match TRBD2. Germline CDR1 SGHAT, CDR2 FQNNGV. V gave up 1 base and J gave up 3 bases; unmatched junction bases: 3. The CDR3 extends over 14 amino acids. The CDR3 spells CASSLGLADYEQYF. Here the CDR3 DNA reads TGTGCCAGCAGCTTAGGACTAGCAGACTACGAGCAGTACTTC. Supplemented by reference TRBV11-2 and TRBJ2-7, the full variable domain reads EAGVAQSPRYKIIEKRQSVAFWCNPISGHATLYWYQQILGQGPKLLIQFQNNGVVDDSQLPKDRFSAERLKGVDSTLKIQPAKLEDSAVYLCASSLGLADYEQYFGPGTRLTVT.

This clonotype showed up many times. CDR3 protein: CASSLRGQSTDTQYF. The CDR3 DNA reads TGTGCCAGCAGTTTACGGGGACAGAGCACAGATACGCAGTATTTT. The chain employs TRBV28 and TRBJ2-3, with 7 bases aligning to TRBD1. The V segment lost 2 bases and the J segment 0 bases; nucleotides outside the gene matches: 2. Germline CDR1 reads MDHEN; CDR2 reads SYDVKM. This CDR3 comprises 15 residues. Supplemented by reference TRBV28 and TRBJ2-3, the full variable domain reads DVKVTQSSRYLVKRTGEKVFLECVQDMDHENMFWYRQDPGLGLRLIYFSYDVKMKEKGDIPEGYSVSREKKERFSLILESASTNQTSMYLCASSLRGQSTDTQYFGPGTRLTVL.

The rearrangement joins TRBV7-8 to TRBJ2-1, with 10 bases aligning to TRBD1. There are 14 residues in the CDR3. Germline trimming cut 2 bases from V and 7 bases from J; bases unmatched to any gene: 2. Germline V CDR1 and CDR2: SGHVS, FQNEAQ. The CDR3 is CASSLRDRGNEQFF. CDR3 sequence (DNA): TGTGCCAGCAGCTTAAGGGACAGGGGAAATGAGCAGTTCTTC.

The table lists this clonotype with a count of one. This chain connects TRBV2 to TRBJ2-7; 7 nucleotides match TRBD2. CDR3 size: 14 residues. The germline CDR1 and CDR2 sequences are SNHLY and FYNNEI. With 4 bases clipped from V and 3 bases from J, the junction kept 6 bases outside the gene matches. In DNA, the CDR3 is TGTGCCAGCAGTGGTCTAGCGGCTGTCTACGAGCAGTACTTC. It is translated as CASSGLAAVYEQYF.

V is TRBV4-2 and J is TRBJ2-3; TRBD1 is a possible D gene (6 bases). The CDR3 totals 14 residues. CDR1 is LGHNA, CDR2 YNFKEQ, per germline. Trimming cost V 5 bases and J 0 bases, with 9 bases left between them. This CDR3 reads CASSEDSSTDTQYF. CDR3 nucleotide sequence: TGTGCCAGCAGCGAGGACAGTAGCACAGATACGCAGTATTTT.

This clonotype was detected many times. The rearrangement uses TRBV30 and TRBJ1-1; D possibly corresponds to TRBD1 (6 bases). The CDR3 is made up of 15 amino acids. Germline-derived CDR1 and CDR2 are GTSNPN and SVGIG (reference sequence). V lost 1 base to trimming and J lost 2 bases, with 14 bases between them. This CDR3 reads CAWSGGGAGNTEAFF. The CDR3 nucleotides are TGTGCCTGGAGTGGTGGGGGCGCAGGAAACACTGAAGCTTTCTTT.

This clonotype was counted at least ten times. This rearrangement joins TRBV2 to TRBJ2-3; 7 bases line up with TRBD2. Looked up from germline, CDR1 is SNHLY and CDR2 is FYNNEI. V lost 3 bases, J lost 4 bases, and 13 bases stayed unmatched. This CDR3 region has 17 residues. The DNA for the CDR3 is TGTGCCAGCAGTGAGGGGATAGCCTGGACTAGACCAGATACGCAGTATTTT. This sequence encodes CASSEGIAWTRPDTQYF.

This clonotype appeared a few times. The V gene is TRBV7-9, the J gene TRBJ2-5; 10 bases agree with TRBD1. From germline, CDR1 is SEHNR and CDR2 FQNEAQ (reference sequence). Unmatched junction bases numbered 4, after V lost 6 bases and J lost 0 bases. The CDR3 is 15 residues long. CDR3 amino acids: CASSEDRGYQETQYF. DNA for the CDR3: TGTGCCAGCAGTGAGGACAGGGGGTACCAAGAGACCCAGTACTTC.

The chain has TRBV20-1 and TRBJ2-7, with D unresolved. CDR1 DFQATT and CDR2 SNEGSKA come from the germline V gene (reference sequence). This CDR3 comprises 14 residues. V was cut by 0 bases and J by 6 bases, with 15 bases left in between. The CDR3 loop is CSARDWASVGEQYF. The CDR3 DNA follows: TGCAGTGCTAGAGATTGGGCCTCAGTCGGCGAGCAGTACTTC.

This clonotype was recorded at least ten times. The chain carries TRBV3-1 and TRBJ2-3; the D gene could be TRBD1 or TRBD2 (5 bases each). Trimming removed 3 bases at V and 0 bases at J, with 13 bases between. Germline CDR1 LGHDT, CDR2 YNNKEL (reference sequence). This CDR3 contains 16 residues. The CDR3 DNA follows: TGTGCCAGCAGCCAGCCCACAGGAGGTAGCACAGATACGCAGTATTTT. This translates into CASSQPTGGSTDTQYF.

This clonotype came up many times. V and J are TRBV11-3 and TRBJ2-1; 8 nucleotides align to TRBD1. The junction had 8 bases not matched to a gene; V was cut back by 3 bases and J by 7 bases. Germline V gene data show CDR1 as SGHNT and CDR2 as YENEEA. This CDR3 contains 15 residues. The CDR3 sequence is CASSFPGQAKNEQFF. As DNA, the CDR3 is TGTGCCAGCAGCTTCCCGGGACAGGCTAAGAATGAGCAGTTCTTC.

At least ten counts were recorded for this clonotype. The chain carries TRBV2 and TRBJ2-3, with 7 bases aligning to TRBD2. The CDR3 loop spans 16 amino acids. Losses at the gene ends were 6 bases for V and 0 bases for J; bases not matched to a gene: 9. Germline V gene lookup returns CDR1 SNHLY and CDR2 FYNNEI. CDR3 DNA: TGTGCCAGCAGCCAACCTGGGGGGGGGAGCACAGATACGCAGTATTTT. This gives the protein CASSQPGGGSTDTQYF.

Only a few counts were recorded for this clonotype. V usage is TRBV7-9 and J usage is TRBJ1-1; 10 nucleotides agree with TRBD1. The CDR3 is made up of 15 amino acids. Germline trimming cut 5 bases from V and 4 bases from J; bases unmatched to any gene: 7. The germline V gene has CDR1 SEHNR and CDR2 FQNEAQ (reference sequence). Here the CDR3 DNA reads TGTGCCAGCAGCGACTGGACAGGGGGGAGCACTGAAGCTTTCTTT. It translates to CASSDWTGGSTEAFF.

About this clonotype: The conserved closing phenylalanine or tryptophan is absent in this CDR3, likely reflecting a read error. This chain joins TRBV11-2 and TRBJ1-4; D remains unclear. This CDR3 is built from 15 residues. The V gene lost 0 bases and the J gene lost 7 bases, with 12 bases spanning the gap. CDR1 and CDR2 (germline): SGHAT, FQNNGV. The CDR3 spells CASSLDGRTFEKLFS. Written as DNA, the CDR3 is TGTGCCAGCAGCTTAGATGGACGGACCTTTGAAAAACTGTTTTCT.

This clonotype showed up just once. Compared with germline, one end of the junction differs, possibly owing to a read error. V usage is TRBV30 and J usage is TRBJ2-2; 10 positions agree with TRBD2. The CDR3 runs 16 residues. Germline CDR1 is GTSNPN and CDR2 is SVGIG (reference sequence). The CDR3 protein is CAWSTPSGSDTGELVF. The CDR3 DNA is TGTGCCTGGAGTACTCCTAGCGGGAGTGACACCGGGGAGCTGGTTTTT.

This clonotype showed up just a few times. CDR3 nucleotide sequence: TGTGCCACCAGTGCCGAGGGGCAGGCCGGCTACACCTTC. Translating it yields CATSAEGQAGYTF. The chain links TRBV24-1 to TRBJ1-2; possibly TRBD1 for D (5 bases). The germline V gene encodes CDR1 KGHDR and CDR2 SFDVKD. V was shortened by 5 bases and J by 8 bases, with 14 bases between the two germline ends. The CDR3 is 13 amino acids.

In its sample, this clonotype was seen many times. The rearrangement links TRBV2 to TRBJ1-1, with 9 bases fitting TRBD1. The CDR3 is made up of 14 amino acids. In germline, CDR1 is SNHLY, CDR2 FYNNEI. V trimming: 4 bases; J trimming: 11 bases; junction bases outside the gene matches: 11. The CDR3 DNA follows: TGTGCCAGCAGTGTCAATACAGGGGGCGGTCTGGCTTTCTTT. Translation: CASSVNTGGGLAFF.

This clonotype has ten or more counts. The CDR3 spells CASSVFARGSAGANEQFF. CDR3 bases: TGTGCCAGCAGCGTATTCGCACGCGGTAGCGCCGGGGCTAATGAGCAGTTCTTC. The chain recombines TRBV7-8 with TRBJ2-1; TRBD1 or TRBD2 may be the D gene (5 bases each). The CDR3 has 18 amino acids. Germline lookup yields CDR1 SGHVS and CDR2 FQNEAQ. V was clipped by 5 bases and J by 7 bases, with 27 bases between them.

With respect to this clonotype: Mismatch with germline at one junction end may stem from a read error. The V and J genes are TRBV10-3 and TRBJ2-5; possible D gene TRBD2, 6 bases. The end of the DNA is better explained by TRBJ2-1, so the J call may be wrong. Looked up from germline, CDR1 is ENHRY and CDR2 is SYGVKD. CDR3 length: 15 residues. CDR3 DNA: TGTGCCGTCAGGCCTACTGCGGGATCTGAAGATGAGCAGTTCTTC. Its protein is CAVRPTAGSEDEQFF.

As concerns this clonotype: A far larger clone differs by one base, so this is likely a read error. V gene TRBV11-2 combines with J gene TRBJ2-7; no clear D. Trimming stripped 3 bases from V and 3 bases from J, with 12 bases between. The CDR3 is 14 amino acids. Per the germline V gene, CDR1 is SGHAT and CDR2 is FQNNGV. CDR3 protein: CASSFGDGYYEQYF. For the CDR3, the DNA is TGTGCCAGCAGCTTCGGAGACGGGTACTACGAGCAGTACTTC.

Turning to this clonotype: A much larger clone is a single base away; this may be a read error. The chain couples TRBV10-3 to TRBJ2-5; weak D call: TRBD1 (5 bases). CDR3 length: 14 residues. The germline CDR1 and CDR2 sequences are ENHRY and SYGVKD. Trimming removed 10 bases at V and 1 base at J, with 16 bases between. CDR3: CATRDTQGQETQYF. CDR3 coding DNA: TGTGCCACCAGAGATACTCAGGGCCAAGAGACCCAGTACTTC.

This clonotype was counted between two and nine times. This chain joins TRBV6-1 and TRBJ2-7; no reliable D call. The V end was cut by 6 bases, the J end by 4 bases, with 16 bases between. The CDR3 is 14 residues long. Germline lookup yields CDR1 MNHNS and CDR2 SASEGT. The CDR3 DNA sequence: TGTGCCAGCAGCACCGACGGAGCGCGATACGAGCAGTACTTC. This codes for CASSTDGARYEQYF.

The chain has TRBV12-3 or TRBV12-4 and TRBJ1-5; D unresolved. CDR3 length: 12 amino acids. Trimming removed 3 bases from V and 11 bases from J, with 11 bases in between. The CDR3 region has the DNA TGTGCCAGCAGTTTTCCGGGTAAGGCCCAGCATTTT. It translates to CASSFPGKAQHF.